A selection of T cell receptor beta chains follows, all from one sample in a study of Siglec-9 on CD8 T cells in melanoma. Sequencing used immunoSEQ multiplex PCR; TCRdb keeps in-frame clones, though not all of them. This sample yields 30,000 to 45,000 clones, of which 65% to 85% are seen a single time; about 1.7% belongs to the top ten. What was sequenced was Siglec-9- CD8+ T cells sorted from blood. These receptors were collected from a human donor in good health. Each CDR3 is given with its conserved first and last residue. Each record gives: J gene, D gene, CDR3 length, V gene, clone size, CDR3 DNA, CDR3 protein. A D gene is named only where the DNA matches it firmly. Not all rows give a size; the values are once, few, many and, for expanded clones, a class.

J: TRBJ2-7
D: TRBD2
length: 15
V: TRBV5-1
size: -
DNA: TGCGCCAGCAGCTACACTAGCGGGGGCTCCTACGAGCAGTACTTC
CDR3: CASSYTSGGSYEQYF

J: TRBJ2-5
D: -
length: 11
V: TRBV7-9
size: -
DNA: TGTGCCAGCAGCGCACAAGAGACCCAGTACTTC
CDR3: CASSAQETQYF

J: TRBJ2-7
D: -
length: 14
V: TRBV14
size: -
DNA: TGTGCCAGCACCCGGACGGGGAGCTCCTACGAGCAGTACTTC
CDR3: CASTRTGSSYEQYF

J: TRBJ2-3
D: -
length: 14
V: TRBV6-5
size: -
DNA: TGTGCCAGCAGACAAGTAATTCCCACAGATACGCAGTATTTT
CDR3: CASRQVIPTDTQYF

J: TRBJ2-3
D: TRBD1
length: 16
V: TRBV15
size: -
DNA: TGTGCCACCAGCAAGGACAGGCCGTTCAGCACAGATACGCAGTATTTT
CDR3: CATSKDRPFSTDTQYF

J: TRBJ2-1
D: TRBD2
length: 14
V: TRBV29-1
size: -
DNA: TGCAGCGTAACTGGGACTAGCGGGGGGTCGGGGGAGTTCTTC
CDR3: CSVTGTSGGSGEFF

J: TRBJ2-1
D: -
length: 13
V: TRBV13
size: -
DNA: TGTGCCAGCAGTCTCTTCTCCAGGAATGAGCAGTTCTTC
CDR3: CASSLFSRNEQFF

J: TRBJ1-5
D: -
length: 13
V: TRBV28
size: -
DNA: TGTGCCAGCAGCCAGCGGGGCTATCAGCCCCAGCATTTT
CDR3: CASSQRGYQPQHF

J: TRBJ2-5
D: TRBD1
length: 13
V: TRBV6-5
size: -
DNA: TGTGCCAGCAGTGTTGACAGGGGAGAGACCCAGTACTTC
CDR3: CASSVDRGETQYF

J: TRBJ2-7
D: -
length: 15
V: TRBV4-1
size: -
DNA: TGCGCCAGCAGCCCCACCCCGGACGGCTTCTACGAGCAGTACTTC
CDR3: CASSPTPDGFYEQYF

J: TRBJ2-6
D: -
length: 15
V: TRBV7-9
size: -
DNA: TGTGCCAGCAGCCCTGGACTTTCTGGGGCCAACGTCCTGACTTTC
CDR3: CASSPGLSGANVLTF

J: TRBJ2-1
D: -
length: 17
V: TRBV12-1
size: once
DNA: TGTGCCAGCAGCTTTAAAAGAGGGGACAGCTCCTACAATGAGCAGTTCTTC
CDR3: CASSFKRGDSSYNEQFF

J: TRBJ2-3
D: -
length: 16
V: TRBV7-2
size: -
DNA: TGTGCCAGCAGCATCTACAGGGCACCTAGCACAGATACGCAGTATTTT
CDR3: CASSIYRAPSTDTQYF